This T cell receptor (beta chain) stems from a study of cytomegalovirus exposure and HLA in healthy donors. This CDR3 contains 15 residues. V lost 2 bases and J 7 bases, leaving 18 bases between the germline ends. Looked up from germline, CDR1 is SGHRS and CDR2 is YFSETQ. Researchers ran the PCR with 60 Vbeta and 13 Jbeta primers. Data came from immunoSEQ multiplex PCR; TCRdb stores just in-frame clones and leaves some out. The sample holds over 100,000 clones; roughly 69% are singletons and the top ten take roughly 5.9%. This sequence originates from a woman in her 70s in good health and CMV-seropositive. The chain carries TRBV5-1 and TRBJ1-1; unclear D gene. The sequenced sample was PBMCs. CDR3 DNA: TGCGCCAGCAGCTTATCTGGAGGGCCCTCTATTGAAGCTTTCTTT. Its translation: CASSLSGGPSIEAFF.